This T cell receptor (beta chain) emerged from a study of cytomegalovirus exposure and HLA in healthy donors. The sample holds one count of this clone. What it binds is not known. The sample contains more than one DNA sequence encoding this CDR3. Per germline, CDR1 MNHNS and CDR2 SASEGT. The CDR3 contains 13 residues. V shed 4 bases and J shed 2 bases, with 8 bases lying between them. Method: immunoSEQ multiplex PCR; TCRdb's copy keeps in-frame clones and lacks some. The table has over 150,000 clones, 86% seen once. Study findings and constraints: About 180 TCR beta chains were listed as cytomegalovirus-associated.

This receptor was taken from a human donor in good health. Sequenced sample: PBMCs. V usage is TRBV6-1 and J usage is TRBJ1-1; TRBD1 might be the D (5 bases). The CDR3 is CASSGQGNTEAFF. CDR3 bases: TGTGCCAGCAGTGGGCAGGGCAACACTGAAGCTTTCTTT.